This T cell receptor (beta chain) was recorded in a study of T cells in Graves' hyperthyroidism and ophthalmopathy. Study-wide results and limits: For ophthalmopathy, model prediction preceded onset by a median 6.5 months.

Researchers amplified the TCR beta CDR3 regions from RNA transcripts. First-round RT-PCR targeting the TCR CDR3 was performed with the HTBI primer set. One entry per CDR3 protein, called by TCRdb with MiXCR from the multiplex PCR reads. The sample records 500,000 to 750,000 distinct CDR3 sequences, 15% to 19% being singletons. A remark on this clonotype: What it recognizes is unknown.

V lost 3 bases to trimming and J lost 1 base, with 9 bases between them. The CDR3 runs 13 residues. The V gene's germline CDR1 is DFQATT and CDR2 SNEGSKA (reference sequence). Thyroid ultrasound, orbital computed tomography, clinical symptoms, and serum thyroxine and TRAb underpinned diagnoses. The chain joins TRBV20-1 to TRBJ1-1; weak D call: TRBD1 (5 bases). The origin of this receptor is a woman in her 30s with Graves' hyperthyroidism. Sequencing was done on a sample of blood. Here the CDR3 DNA reads TGCAGTGCTAGGGCCGACAGGAACACTGAAGCTTTCTTT. Translating it yields CSARADRNTEAFF.